This entry features one T cell receptor (beta chain) sequence. Its antigen is still unknown. This entry belongs to a study of OX40 agonist ivuxolimab in advanced cancers. Overall study: Allowance was made for prior anti-PD-1, anti-PD-L1 or anti-CTLA-4 therapy, and 40% had some. General observations from the study: Researchers report that CD8+ T cells had, on average, more expanded clones than CD4+. Dosing at 0.1 to 3.0 mg/kg was accompanied by clonal expansion of CD4+ and CD8+ blood T cells by week 6.

No patient had autoimmune disease or received systemic immunosuppression. Assay used: immunoSEQ multiplex PCR; TCRdb lists only in-frame clones, some missing. The sample holds 20,000 to 25,000 clones, 84% seen once. With 4 bases removed from V and 1 base from J, the gap between germline ends came to 13 bases. Germline values: CDR1 SGHTA, CDR2 FQGNSA. The CDR3 covers 15 residues. This chain uses TRBV7-2 with TRBJ1-1; D gene ambiguous. The sample was CD4+ or CD8+ T cells sorted from blood, taken in a trial of the OX40 agonist ivuxolimab. The clonotype comes from an adult with an advanced solid tumor such as melanoma, head and neck, liver or kidney cancer. The CDR3 DNA sequence: TGTGCCAGCAGCTCTAATCCCCGGGGGAACACTGAAGCTTTCTTT. This gives the protein CASSSNPRGNTEAFF.